What follows are 22 T cell receptor beta chains derived from one specimen sequenced in a study of beta chain features in type 1 diabetes (dated by TCRdb to 2016 to 2018). Results the study describes overall, beyond this receptor: Type 1 diabetes patients showed a moderate but significant shortening of TCRB CDR3 length in all four CD4+ subsets.

Antigen specificity for these receptors is unknown. Library generation was performed with the immunoSEQ multiplex PCR assay. The entire isolated RNA was reverse transcribed using the High Capacity cDNA Reverse Transcription Kit, and thus expressed TCRB transcripts were sequenced. Drawn from immuneACCESS, this table holds only the in-frame rearrangements with V and J called that TCRdb kept. Clones are partly lost; checked studies trace under half to an unresolved V gene and leave the rest unexplained. The sample table records tens of thousands of clones; approximately 52% of these occur just once. The ten largest clonotypes hold around 2.5% of the sample. The sample was Tregs from blood. The sample's cell subset or site label, decoded: regulatory CD4+ T cells. These receptors originate from a woman aged 35 to 49 with type 1 diabetes.

A few counts support this clone. The rearrangement uses TRBV4-3 and TRBJ1-3; 7 bases are a match to TRBD1. CDR3 size: 17 residues. Trimming took 3 bases from V and 1 from J; bases not matched to a gene: 9. Looked up from germline, CDR1 is LGHNA and CDR2 is YSLEER. The CDR3 DNA sequence: TGCGCCAGCAGCCACGAACTACAGGGGAATTCTGGAAACACCATATATTTT. It translates to CASSHELQGNSGNTIYF.

The chain joins TRBV7-9 to TRBJ2-3, with 7 bases identical to TRBD1. Per the germline V gene, CDR1 is SEHNR and CDR2 is FQNEAQ (reference sequence). There are 14 residues in the CDR3. V gave up 3 bases and J gave up 4 bases; unmatched junction bases: 4. The CDR3 region is CASSFEGAPDTQYF. The CDR3 DNA is TGTGCCAGCAGCTTCGAGGGGGCGCCAGATACGCAGTATTTT.

The rearrangement joins TRBV5-1 to TRBJ1-5, with TRBD1 identical over 9 bases. This CDR3 comprises 14 residues. Germline lookup yields CDR1 SGHRS and CDR2 YFSETQ. V dropped 0 bases and J dropped 5; count of bases not matched to a gene: 0. The CDR3 reads CASSLGTGDQPQHF. The CDR3 DNA is TGCGCCAGCAGCTTGGGGACAGGGGATCAGCCCCAGCATTTT.

This rearrangement joins TRBV14 to TRBJ2-1; TRBD2 matches at 7 bases. Germline V gives CDR1 SGHDN, CDR2 FVKESK. V shed 1 base and J 3 bases; nucleotides not matched to a gene: 12. This CDR3 is built from 18 residues. CDR3 residues: CASSQVRRWGGYYNEQFF. CDR3 bases: TGTGCCAGCAGCCAAGTCCGCCGGTGGGGGGGATACTACAATGAGCAGTTCTTC.

Regarding this clone: Other DNA variants within this sample encode the same CDR3. The chain recombines TRBV12-5 with TRBJ2-1, with 11 bases lining up with TRBD2. This CDR3 has 17 amino acids. With V trimmed by 2 bases and J by 4 bases, 7 bases remained unmatched. Germline V gene lookup returns CDR1 LGHNT and CDR2 FRNRAP. The CDR3 loop reads CASGLTATSGIYNEQFF. Written as DNA, the CDR3 is TGTGCTAGTGGTTTGACAGCGACTAGCGGGATATACAATGAGCAGTTCTTC.

V is TRBV6-5 and J is TRBJ1-6; possible D gene TRBD1, 5 bases. Trimming cost V 4 bases and J 3 bases, with 10 bases left between them. This CDR3 has 15 residues. Germline V lookup: CDR1 MNHEY, CDR2 SVGAGI. The CDR3 nucleotides read TGTGCCAGCAGTTCAGGGCAGCTCTATAATTCACCCCTCCACTTT. This encodes CASSSGQLYNSPLHF.

The chain couples TRBV18 to TRBJ1-1, with D unclear. With 0 bases removed from V and 4 bases from J, the gap between germline ends came to 6 bases. This CDR3 is built from 13 residues. Germline loops: CDR1 KGHSH, CDR2 LQKENI. This CDR3 is CASSPPGGTEAFF. The CDR3 nucleotides read TGTGCCAGCTCACCACCTGGAGGCACTGAAGCTTTCTTT.

Details on this clone: Its ends do not fully match the called genes, so a read error is possible. The V gene is TRBV7-7, the J gene TRBJ2-2, with TRBD1 matching 9 bases. Per germline, CDR1 SSHAT and CDR2 FNYEAQ (reference sequence). This CDR3 is built from 15 residues. This chain's CDR3 is CASSARTGATGELFF. The CDR3 DNA reads TGTGCTAGCAGCGCCCGGACAGGGGCAACCGGGGAGCTGTTTTTT.

The rearrangement links TRBV7-2 to TRBJ2-3, with TRBD2 matching 11 bases. CDR1 is SGHTA and CDR2 is FQGNSA in the germline V gene. This CDR3 comprises 15 residues. Trimming removed 5 bases from V and 5 bases from J; junction bases left unmatched: 6. The CDR3 sequence is CASSVLAGGGDTQYF. CDR3 DNA sequence: TGTGCCAGCAGCGTTCTAGCGGGGGGTGGAGATACGCAGTATTTT. Full variable domain (missing parts from reference TRBV7-2 and TRBJ2-3): GAGVSQSPSNKVTEKGKDVELRCDPISGHTALYWYRQSLGQGLEFLIYFQGNSAPDKSGLPSDRFSAERTGGSVSTLTIQRTQQEDSAVYLCASSVLAGGGDTQYFGPGTRLTVL.

The CDR3 DNA reads TGTGCCAGCGTTACGGGTTTCGCTGAAGCTTTCTTT. It is translated as CASVTGFAEAFF. The rearrangement uses TRBV6-6 and TRBJ1-1; D is uncertain. CDR3 length equals 12 residues. Between the trimmed V and J ends, which lost 8 bases and 6 bases, there was a span of 13 bases. The germline gives CDR1 MNHNY, CDR2 SVGAGI (reference sequence).

The CDR3 nucleotides read TGTGCCAGTAGTCGCGGGCGGGGTGAAGGTCAGCCCCAGCATTTT. Translation gives CASSRGRGEGQPQHF. V gene TRBV19 combines with J gene TRBJ1-5; D not certain. The CDR3 length is 15 residues. The V and J ends lost 5 bases and 6 bases respectively, with 17 bases between them. The germline CDR1 and CDR2 sequences are LNHDA and SQIVND (reference sequence).

This clone was seen a handful of times. The gene calls are TRBV10-3 and TRBJ2-7; 8 bases are shared with TRBD2. Unmatched junction bases numbered 13, after V lost 10 bases and J lost 2 bases. The CDR3 is 15 amino acids. Germline V gene lookup returns CDR1 ENHRY and CDR2 SYGVKD. The CDR3 loop reads CATTGGIAGTYEQYF. CDR3 nucleotide sequence: TGTGCCACCACCGGGGGAATAGCGGGGACCTACGAGCAGTACTTC.

There are a few counts of this clone. CDR3 in DNA: TGTGCCAGTAGTATCAACCCAGGGGGGAACACCGGGGAGCTGTTTTTT. Translation: CASSINPGGNTGELFF. The gene calls are TRBV19 and TRBJ2-2, with TRBD1 matching 7 bases. The CDR3 totals 16 residues. CDR1 LNHDA and CDR2 SQIVND come from the germline V gene (reference sequence). V gave up 3 bases and J gave up 1 base; unmatched junction bases: 5.

DNA of the CDR3: TGTGCCAGCTCACCACGATTAGAAGAGACCCAGTACTTC. The encoded protein is CASSPRLEETQYF. The J gene is TRBJ2-5, the V gene TRBV18; D is unresolved. The CDR3 loop spans 13 amino acids. V lost 1 base to trimming and J lost 3 bases, with 6 bases between them. Per germline, CDR1 KGHSH and CDR2 LQKENI.

The V and J genes are TRBV18 and TRBJ2-3; TRBD2 matches 7 bases. The length of the CDR3 is 14 residues. CDR1 is KGHSH, CDR2 LQKENI, per germline. V lost 3 bases and J lost 6; bases outside the gene matches: 6. In DNA form, the CDR3 reads TGTGCCAGCTCACCCGAAGCGGGGAGGGATACGCAGTATTTT. It encodes CASSPEAGRDTQYF.

The V gene is TRBV2, the J gene TRBJ1-2, with D maybe TRBD1 (5 bases). Germline assignment: CDR1 SNHLY and CDR2 FYNNEI. The CDR3 contains 13 residues. V dropped 8 bases and J dropped 0 bases, with 10 bases sitting between them. CDR3 nucleotides: TGTGCCAGCTGCGTACAGGCTAACTATGGCTACACCTTC. Its translation: CASCVQANYGYTF.

This clone has just a few counts. Other DNA sequences in this sample translate to the same CDR3. This chain connects TRBV14 to TRBJ1-1, with D perhaps matching TRBD1 (6 bases). V dropped 4 bases and J dropped 1 base, with 13 bases sitting between them. CDR1 is SGHDN, CDR2 FVKESK, per germline. The CDR3 is 15 amino acids. The CDR3, as DNA: TGTGCCAGCAGCCGAGAACAGGGACCGAACACTGAAGCTTTCTTT. Protein product: CASSREQGPNTEAFF.

The genes are TRBV4-2 and TRBJ2-1, with TRBD2 matching over 10 bases. V lost 2 bases and J lost 8; bases outside the gene matches: 9. CDR1 and CDR2 from the germline V gene are LGHNA and YNFKEQ. CDR3 length: 16 residues. The CDR3 is CASSQTKLAGWDEQFF. As DNA, the CDR3 is TGTGCCAGCAGCCAAACGAAACTAGCGGGGTGGGATGAGCAGTTCTTC.

V and J are TRBV2 and TRBJ1-4; 8 nucleotides align to TRBD1. The germline CDR1 and CDR2 sequences are SNHLY and FYNNEI. The V and J ends lost 6 bases and 7 bases, in that order; junction bases with no gene match: 7. This CDR3 spans 14 amino acids. Written as DNA, the CDR3 is TGTGCCAGCAGGCTACAGGGGGAGGGTGAAAAACTGTTTTTT. Protein sequence: CASRLQGEGEKLFF.

The chain employs TRBV25-1 and TRBJ1-6; 9 nucleotides agree with TRBD1. Germline V gives CDR1 MGHDK, CDR2 SYGVNS. CDR3 length equals 14 residues. Trimming cost V 4 bases and J 9 bases; bases outside gene matches: 4. The CDR3 DNA is TGTGCCAGCAGTGGGACAGGGGTTGGTTCACCCCTCCACTTT. This gives the protein CASSGTGVGSPLHF.

V is TRBV7-2 and J is TRBJ2-7, with TRBD2 as a possible D gene (5 bases). The V end was cut by 2 bases, the J end by 9 bases, with 17 bases between. The CDR3 is 14 amino acids. The germline V gene encodes CDR1 SGHTA and CDR2 FQGNSA. In DNA form, the CDR3 reads TGTGCCAGCAGCTTAACCGGCGGAGGAGCCGCGCAGTACTTC. It codes for CASSLTGGGAAQYF.

The V call is TRBV9, the J call TRBJ2-1; 9 bases are shared with TRBD1. The germline V gene has CDR1 SGDLS and CDR2 YYNGEE. Trimming removed 0 bases from V and 6 bases from J; junction bases left unmatched: 10. The CDR3 sequence is 17 residues long. The CDR3 region has the DNA TGTGCCAGCAGCGTAGGGATTGGGACAGGGCCTCGCAATGAGCAGTTCTTC. Its protein product is CASSVGIGTGPRNEQFF.